This T cell receptor beta chain appears in the sequencing data of a study of coeliac disease. Study-level background: Without high-resolution HLA typing, biased TRBV7-2 usage was examined as a proof of principle.

Study-wide points: Control samples showed higher TRB and TRG clonality than intraepithelial and lamina propria samples in active celiac disease. TRB repertoires were largely private, with most amino acid sequences found in only one sample.

Note on this clone: What it recognizes is unknown.

Only in-frame clones appear in the TCRdb table, and some are missing; sequencing was by immunoSEQ multiplex PCR. The sample carries 4,500 to 5,500 clones, less than 75% recorded once. The V and J ends lost 4 bases and 0 bases, in that order; junction bases with no gene match: 10. This CDR3 spans 16 amino acids. CDR1 is SGHDT, CDR2 YYEEEE, per germline. Sequenced material: lymphocytes from the gut lamina propria. J is TRBJ2-7 and V is TRBV5-6; TRBD1 agrees at 7 bases. The receptor was derived from a man between 18 and 35 years old with celiac disease on a gluten-free diet. CDR3 sequence (DNA): TGTGCCAGCAGCAGGCCCGGGACAGACTACTCCTACGAGCAGTACTTC. Translated: CASSRPGTDYSYEQYF.